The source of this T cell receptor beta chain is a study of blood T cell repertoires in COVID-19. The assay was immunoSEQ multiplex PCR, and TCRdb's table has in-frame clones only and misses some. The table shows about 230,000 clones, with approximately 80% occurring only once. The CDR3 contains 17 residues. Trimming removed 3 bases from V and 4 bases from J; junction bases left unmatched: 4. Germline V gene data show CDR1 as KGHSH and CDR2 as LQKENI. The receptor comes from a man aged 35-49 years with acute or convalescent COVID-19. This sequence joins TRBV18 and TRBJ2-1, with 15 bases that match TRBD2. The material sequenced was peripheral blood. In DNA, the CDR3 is TGTGCCAGCTCACCGGGACTAGCGGGAGGATCGTACAATGAGCAGTTCTTC. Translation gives CASSPGLAGGSYNEQFF.